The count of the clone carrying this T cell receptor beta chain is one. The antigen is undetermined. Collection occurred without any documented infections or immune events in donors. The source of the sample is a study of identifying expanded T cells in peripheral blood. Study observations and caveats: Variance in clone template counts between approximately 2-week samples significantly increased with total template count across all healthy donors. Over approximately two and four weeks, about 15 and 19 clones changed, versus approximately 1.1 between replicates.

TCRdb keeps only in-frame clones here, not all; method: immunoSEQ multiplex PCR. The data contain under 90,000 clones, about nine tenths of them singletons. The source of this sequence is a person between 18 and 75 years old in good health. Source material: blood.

This chain's CDR3 is CASSLVDYEQYF. CDR3 bases: TGTGCCAGCAGCTTAGTTGACTACGAGCAGTACTTC. The J gene is TRBJ2-7, the V gene TRBV7-8; D is ambiguous. V was shortened by 1 base and J by 3 bases, with 4 bases between the two germline ends. This CDR3 spans 12 amino acids. Germline V gene sequence: CDR1 SGHVS, CDR2 FQNEAQ.